The 27 T cell receptor beta chains presented below share a single source sample, sequenced in a study of a mutant IDH1 vaccine in newly diagnosed glioma. The assay was immunoSEQ multiplex PCR, and TCRdb's table has in-frame clones only and misses some. The sample holds approximately 52,000 clones; approximately 80% are singletons and the top ten take 4.9%. These TCRs' antigens remain unknown. Time point denoted: week 47, end of study. Vaccination used 300 ug of mutant IDH1 20-mer peptide per dose, with topical imiquimod. The sample was PBMCs, taken from a glioma patient whose treatment included an IDH1 peptide vaccine. These receptors originate from a woman in her forties with glioma. Some clones in this sample may be carry-over from other donors' samples.

The CDR3 region has the DNA TGTGCCAGCAGCCTCTTAGGACAGGGGGCAGTGAACACTGAAGCTTTCTTT. The encoded protein is CASSLLGQGAVNTEAFF. This sequence joins TRBV9 and TRBJ1-1; 11 nucleotides align to TRBD1. The ends lost 4 bases at V and 0 bases at J; junction bases unmatched: 8. This CDR3 spans 17 amino acids. CDR1 and CDR2 (germline): SGDLS, YYNGEE.

The J gene is TRBJ1-2, the V gene TRBV4-3; D not resolved. The CDR3 extends over 16 amino acids. Germline-derived CDR1 and CDR2 are LGHNA and YSLEER. The V end was cut by 0 bases, the J end by 3 bases, with 14 bases between. The CDR3 sequence: CASSQDGPADYYGYTF. In DNA form, the CDR3 reads TGCGCCAGCAGCCAAGATGGTCCCGCAGACTACTATGGCTACACCTTC.

This rearrangement joins TRBV2 to TRBJ2-7; D call uncertain. The V and J ends lost 1 base and 2 bases respectively, with 12 bases between them. Per germline, CDR1 SNHLY and CDR2 FYNNEI. The CDR3 consists of 15 residues. CDR3 in DNA: TGTGCCAGCAGTGAAGGTGGCGGAGAAGCCTACGAGCAGTACTTC. This encodes CASSEGGGEAYEQYF.

The chain employs TRBV7-9 and TRBJ2-3; TRBD2 matches 7 bases. V lost 4 bases, J lost 4 bases, and 2 bases stayed unmatched. The CDR3 spans 13 residues. Germline CDR1 SEHNR, CDR2 FQNEAQ (reference sequence). The CDR3 nucleotides read TGTGCCAGCAGCTACCGGGGGGCAGATACGCAGTATTTT. Its protein product is CASSYRGADTQYF.

The gene calls are TRBV7-9 and TRBJ2-2, with TRBD1 matching 7 bases. Per germline, CDR1 SEHNR and CDR2 FQNEAQ (reference sequence). V was pared by 7 bases and J by 0 bases, with 5 bases of the junction left unmatched. The CDR3 is 15 residues long. CDR3 sequence reads: CASIPGQANTGELFF. The CDR3 bases are TGTGCCAGCATCCCTGGACAGGCGAACACCGGGGAGCTGTTTTTT.

Here the CDR3 reads CASSLATGELFF. In nucleotides, the CDR3 is TGTGCCAGCAGCTTAGCGACCGGGGAGCTGTTTTTT. The V gene is TRBV11-2, the J gene TRBJ2-2; D is unresolved. This CDR3 contains 12 residues. Deletions cut 1 base from V and 5 bases from J, with 2 bases between. From germline, CDR1 is SGHAT and CDR2 FQNNGV.

Notes on this clone: Other DNA sequences within the sample encode an identical CDR3. This sequence joins TRBV19 and TRBJ2-3, with D uncertain. This CDR3 contains 14 residues. The V end was cut by 5 bases, the J end by 3 bases, with 12 bases between. Germline V CDR1 and CDR2: LNHDA, SQIVND (reference sequence). CDR3 residues: CASSPRIGTDTQYF. As DNA, the CDR3 is TGTGCCAGTAGTCCCCGGATAGGGACAGATACGCAGTATTTT.

This chain joins TRBV5-1 and TRBJ2-5, with 11 bases aligning to TRBD2. Germline CDR1 SGHRS, CDR2 YFSETQ. CDR3 length: 18 amino acids. V lost 0 bases to trimming and J lost 5 bases; unmatched junction nucleotides: 12. CDR3 DNA sequence: TGCGCCAGCAGCTTGGCCAGTCCTAGCGGGGGGCCATGGGAGACCCAGTACTTC. This encodes CASSLASPSGGPWETQYF.

The rearrangement uses TRBV5-4 and TRBJ1-3; D not certain. The V gene's germline CDR1 is SGHNT and CDR2 YYREEE (reference sequence). V lost 4 bases, J lost 4 bases, and 9 bases lay in between. The CDR3 is 13 amino acids. CDR3 region: CASSVPEGNTIYF. The CDR3 bases are TGTGCCAGCAGCGTCCCCGAGGGAAACACCATATATTTT.

The chain recombines TRBV21-1 with TRBJ2-5; the DNA was not compared with TRBD2, the D call given in the table. TRBV21-1 is recorded as a pseudogene. There are 16 residues in the CDR3. In DNA form, the CDR3 reads TGTGCCAGCAGCAGGACCAGCGGGGCCATCCAAGAGACCCAGTACTTC. Amino acid sequence: CASSRTSGAIQETQYF.

The chain's CDR3 is CASSPGGRRDRPENTEAFF. The CDR3 nucleotides read TGTGCCAGCAGCCCAGGGGGGAGGAGGGATCGGCCGGAGAACACTGAAGCTTTCTTT. The chain is built from TRBV13 and TRBJ1-1; 7 positions agree with TRBD1. After removal of 5 bases from V and 1 base from J, the junction contained 19 bases not matched to a gene. The CDR3 totals 19 residues. CDR1 and CDR2 (germline): PRHDT, FYEKMQ (reference sequence). The variable domain in full, with the rest retrieved from reference TRBV13 and TRBJ1-1, is AAGVIQSPRHLIKEKRETATLKCYPIPRHDTVYWYQQGPGQDPQFLISFYEKMQSDKGSIPDRFSAQQFSDYHSELNMSSLELGDSALYFCASSPGGRRDRPENTEAFFGQGTRLTVV.

There are a few counts of this clone. The V call is TRBV4-3, the J call TRBJ2-2; D may be TRBD1 (6 bases). The CDR3 is 17 amino acids. The germline CDR1 and CDR2 sequences are LGHNA and YSLEER. The V end lost 4 bases, the J end lost 3 bases, and 18 bases lay between the germline ends. The CDR3 loop reads CASSPGQRPRDTGELFF. For the CDR3, the DNA is TGCGCCAGCAGCCCCGGACAGCGTCCTCGGGACACCGGGGAGCTGTTTTTT.

The V and J genes are TRBV29-1 and TRBJ2-1, with D possibly matching TRBD1 (7 bases). CDR3 length equals 13 residues. Germline CDR1 reads SQVTM; CDR2 reads ANQGSEA. The ends were cut back, 2 bases at V and 9 bases at J, with 14 bases in the middle. The CDR3 loop is CSVEPAQGGEQFF. In nucleotides, the CDR3 is TGCAGCGTTGAACCTGCTCAGGGGGGTGAGCAGTTCTTC.

The chain employs TRBV9 and TRBJ1-1, with TRBD1 matching 9 bases. V lost 3 bases to trimming and J lost 7 bases; unmatched junction nucleotides: 16. CDR3 length equals 17 residues. Germline V gene data show CDR1 as SGDLS and CDR2 as YYNGEE. The chain's CDR3 is CASSDPTGGRIGFEAFF. The CDR3 DNA reads as TGTGCCAGCAGCGATCCGACAGGGGGAAGGATTGGTTTTGAAGCTTTCTTT.

The genes are TRBV9 and TRBJ2-1; tentative D call: TRBD1 (6 bases). CDR1 is SGDLS and CDR2 is YYNGEE in the germline V gene. The V gene lost 1 base and the J gene lost 3 bases, with 11 bases spanning the gap. The CDR3 consists of 15 residues. CDR3: CASSVLEDSYNEQFF. As DNA, the CDR3 is TGTGCCAGCAGCGTATTGGAGGACAGCTACAATGAGCAGTTCTTC.

This clone was counted only a few times. CDR3 DNA sequence: TGTGCCTGGAGACCACAGGGAAATGGCTACACCTTC. Residues: CAWRPQGNGYTF. The chain carries TRBV30 and TRBJ1-2; tentatively, D is TRBD1 (6 bases). The germline CDR1 and CDR2 sequences are GTSNPN and SVGIG (reference sequence). The V end was cut by 3 bases, the J end by 6 bases, with 11 bases between. This CDR3 spans 12 amino acids. The complete variable domain, with remaining parts taken from reference TRBV30 and TRBJ1-2, reads SQTIHQWPATLVQPVGSPLSLECTVEGTSNPNLYWYRQAAGRGLQLLFYSVGIGQISSEVPQNLSASRPQDRQFILSSKKLLLSDSGFYLCAWRPQGNGYTFGSGTRLTVV.

This clone was detected only a few times. This sequence joins TRBV29-1 and TRBJ1-1; 8 nucleotides match TRBD1. Trimming removed 7 bases from V and 1 base from J; junction bases left unmatched: 5. Germline V gene lookup returns CDR1 SQVTM and CDR2 ANQGSEA. The CDR3 is 13 residues long. CDR3 sequence: CSALQGANTEAFF. In DNA form, the CDR3 reads TGCAGCGCTCTGCAGGGGGCGAACACTGAAGCTTTCTTT. The variable domain in full, with the rest retrieved from reference TRBV29-1 and TRBJ1-1, is SAVISQKPSRDICQRGTSLTIQCQVDSQVTMMFWYRQQPGQSLTLIATANQGSEATYESGFVIDKFPISRPNLTFSTLTVSNMSPEDSSIYLCSALQGANTEAFFGQGTRLTVV.

The V call is TRBV2, the J call TRBJ2-2; no clear D. With 6 bases removed from V and 6 bases from J, the gap between germline ends came to 8 bases. This CDR3 has 12 amino acids. Germline V CDR1 and CDR2: SNHLY, FYNNEI. CDR3 amino acids: CASRNGPGELFF. CDR3 sequence (DNA): TGTGCCAGCAGAAACGGTCCCGGGGAGCTGTTTTTT.

The V and J genes are TRBV19 and TRBJ1-6; D unresolved. The CDR3 is 14 residues long. Germline loops: CDR1 LNHDA, CDR2 SQIVND (reference sequence). V was clipped by 5 bases and J by 5 bases, with 10 bases between them. The CDR3 region has the DNA TGTGCCAGTAGTTCGGGATTCCATAATTCACCCCTCCACTTT. This sequence encodes CASSSGFHNSPLHF.

The V and J genes are TRBV4-2 and TRBJ1-1; 7 bases match TRBD1. Germline V gene lookup returns CDR1 LGHNA and CDR2 YNFKEQ. The V and J ends lost 2 bases and 3 bases, in that order; junction bases with no gene match: 12. The CDR3 spans 17 residues. CDR3 sequence: CASSQLGTTGRDTEAFF. DNA of the CDR3: TGTGCCAGCAGCCAACTGGGGACGACAGGGAGAGACACTGAAGCTTTCTTT.

This sequence joins TRBV5-1 and TRBJ2-7, with D perhaps TRBD2 (6 bases). Germline V gene data show CDR1 as SGHRS and CDR2 as YFSETQ. CDR3 length equals 14 residues. V shed 0 bases and J shed 7 bases, with 14 bases lying between them. The chain's CDR3 is CASSLGGTLLEQYF. CDR3 nucleotides: TGCGCCAGCAGCTTGGGGGGGACTCTGCTGGAGCAGTACTTC. Complete variable domain (other parts from reference TRBV5-1 and TRBJ2-7): KAGVTQTPRYLIKTRGQQVTLSCSPISGHRSVSWYQQTPGQGLQFLFEYFSETQRNKGNFPGRFSGRQFSNSRSEMNVSTLELGDSALYLCASSLGGTLLEQYFGPGTRLTVT.

This chain uses TRBV30 with TRBJ2-7, with TRBD2 as a possible D gene (6 bases). Germline V gene data show CDR1 as GTSNPN and CDR2 as SVGIG (reference sequence). This CDR3 has 14 residues. The V end lost 0 bases, the J end lost 6 bases, and 15 bases lay between the germline ends. DNA of the CDR3: TGTGCCTGGAGTGTTACCGGGGGAGCGTTCGAGCAGTACTTC. Its translation is CAWSVTGGAFEQYF.

The V gene is TRBV30, the J gene TRBJ1-2, with TRBD1 matching over 11 bases. This CDR3 is 14 amino acids long. The germline CDR1 and CDR2 sequences are GTSNPN and SVGIG (reference sequence). V lost 1 base to trimming and J lost 6 bases; unmatched junction nucleotides: 4. The CDR3 DNA reads as TGTGCCTGGAGTGGGGGGACAGGGGGAAATGGCTACACCTTC. Amino acid sequence: CAWSGGTGGNGYTF.

In its sample, this clone was seen a few times. The chain recombines TRBV18 with TRBJ1-5, with 12 bases that match TRBD1. From germline, CDR1 is KGHSH and CDR2 LQKENI. J was trimmed by 5 bases and V by 3 bases; bases with no gene match: 5. The CDR3 length is 16 residues. The CDR3 protein is CASSPTGQGAHQPQHF. The CDR3 nucleotides are TGTGCCAGCTCACCCACGGGACAGGGGGCACATCAGCCCCAGCATTTT.

This clone was found once. CDR3 sequence (DNA): TGTGCCAGCAGCTTGGAGTCCGCCTACGAGCAGTACTTC. Protein sequence: CASSLESAYEQYF. The V call is TRBV5-4, the J call TRBJ2-7; no reliable D call. Germline lookup yields CDR1 SGHNT and CDR2 YYREEE (reference sequence). CDR3 length: 13 amino acids. The V end lost 0 bases, the J end lost 2 bases, and 6 bases lay between the germline ends.

This clone was detected a few times. The gene calls are TRBV9 and TRBJ2-7, with a weak D call TRBD2 (6 bases). The CDR3 runs 14 residues. Germline CDR1 reads SGDLS; CDR2 reads YYNGEE. Trimming shortened V by 3 bases and J by 3 bases, and 13 bases separated the two germline ends. CDR3 DNA sequence: TGTGCCAGCAGCGGTAGCGCCGGGGGCTACGAGCAGTACTTC. Protein sequence: CASSGSAGGYEQYF.

The chain has TRBV6-4 and TRBJ2-3, with D possibly matching TRBD1 (5 bases). From germline, CDR1 is MRHNA and CDR2 SNTAGT. Trimming took 4 bases from V and 4 from J, leaving 15 bases between them. The CDR3 is 15 residues long. CDR3 sequence: CASSGMVGPADTQYF. As DNA, the CDR3 is TGTGCCAGCAGTGGTATGGTGGGGCCCGCAGATACGCAGTATTTT.